This TCR beta chain was recorded in a study of CD8 T cells in ankylosing spondylitis (dated by TCRdb to about 2017). Looking at the study overall: To find TCR variants linked to disease, the study profiled T cell receptor beta repertoires in ankylosing spondylitis patients and healthy donors. The full study cohort was made up of approximately 24 ankylosing spondylitis patients and 108 healthy donors. Peripheral blood samples were taken, and synovial fluid was additionally collected from ankylosing spondylitis patients.

Sequencing was carried out with an Illumina HiSeq 2500. TCR beta libraries were prepared by quantitative 5'-RACE with molecular barcodes. Per the original workflow: A new computational method based on a probabilistic model of VDJ rearrangement was used to identify disease-linked TCR variants. TCRdb's own reprocessing of the public reads used fastp at Q25 and MiXCR and kept productive beta chains. Every CDR3 protein is listed once, alongside the most common genes and DNA of its rows. These V and J calls are TCRdb output, not the study's own analysis. The sample table records about 220,000 distinct CDR3 sequences; approximately 24% of these occur just once. 5% to 8% of the sample lies in the top ten. Remarks on this clonotype: The antigen this receptor binds is unknown. Per-nucleotide qualities are absent, and no much larger clonotype sits a single base away.

Study-level results and caveats: Some TCR beta motif variants had previously been reported in synovial fluid and blood of reactive arthritis patients, which suggested common disease-initiation mechanisms. The disease-linked clones were reported to be significantly enriched in matched synovial fluid samples from ankylosing spondylitis patients. A CD8+ phenotype was shown by the disease-linked clones, which were found at relatively low frequencies in peripheral blood. Blood from ankylosing spondylitis patients appeared to be characterized by a TCR beta motif composed of 7 to 9 highly homologous amino acid variants.

Compared with germline, V lacks 6 bases and J lacks 5 bases; bases without a gene match: 18. The CDR3 holds 17 amino acids from the cysteine to the phenylalanine. Only the CDR3 region is kept as DNA, spanning 51 bases read in frame from base 1. Sequencing was done on a sample of blood, either unsorted or a sorted T cell fraction (not recorded which). The receptor's source is a male donor with ankylosing spondylitis or in good health (not recorded which). The rearrangement combines TRBV12-3 or TRBV12-4 with TRBJ2-5, with 7 central nucleotides matching TRBD2. CDR3 loop: CASSPGSARGEGETQYF. The nucleotides read TGTGCCAGCAGCCCCGGGTCTGCACGTGGGGAGGGGGAGACCCAGTACTTC.